The text below deals with one T cell receptor (beta chain). Per the study methods: Reference gene primers were amplified, and this amplification served to estimate nucleated cell counts. The protocol was immunoSEQ multiplex PCR, while the TCRdb copy is restricted to in-frame clones and leaves out a portion. The DNA was the basis for D and trimming; V, J and clone size are from that table. The table records fewer than 130,000 clones, 76% of them present only once. The data were taken from a study of blood T cell repertoires in COVID-19. Study-wide background: The study drew acute and convalescent COVID-19 samples from the United States, Italy and Spain. T cells, B-cell-depleted T cells, or PBMCs provided the cDNA or gDNA that served as material.

Germline V gives CDR1 MRHNA, CDR2 SNTAGT. V was cut by 3 bases and J by 2 bases, with 7 bases left in between. The CDR3 length is 13 residues. The material sequenced was peripheral blood. This rearrangement joins TRBV6-4 to TRBJ2-5; D is ambiguous. The source of this sequence is a woman at least 80 years old with acute or convalescent COVID-19. For the CDR3, the DNA is TGTGCCAGCAGTGATGGGCCACAAGAGACCCAGTACTTC. Protein product: CASSDGPQETQYF.